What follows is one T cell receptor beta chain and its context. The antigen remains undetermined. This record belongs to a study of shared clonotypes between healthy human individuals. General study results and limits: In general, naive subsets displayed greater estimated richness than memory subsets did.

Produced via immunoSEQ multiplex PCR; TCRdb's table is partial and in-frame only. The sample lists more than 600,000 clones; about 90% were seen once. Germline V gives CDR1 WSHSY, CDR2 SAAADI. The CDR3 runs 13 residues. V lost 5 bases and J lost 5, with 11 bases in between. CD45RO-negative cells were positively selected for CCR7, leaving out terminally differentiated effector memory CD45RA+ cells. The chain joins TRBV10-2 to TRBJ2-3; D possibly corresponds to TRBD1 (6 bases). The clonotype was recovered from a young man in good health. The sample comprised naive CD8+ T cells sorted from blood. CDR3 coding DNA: TGCGCCAGCAGTATTCAGGGGAAAGATACGCAGTATTTT. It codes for CASSIQGKDTQYF.